This T cell receptor beta chain was recovered during a study of blood T cell repertoires in COVID-19. Overall study: Both acute and convalescent COVID-19 samples were obtained from the United States, Italy and Spain.

Method: immunoSEQ multiplex PCR; TCRdb's copy keeps in-frame clones and lacks some. This table holds some 210,000 clones, over 70% found once. CDR1 is SGHNT and CDR2 is YYREEE in the germline V gene (reference sequence). Trimming at V came to 4 bases and at J to 8 bases, leaving 14 bases not matched to a gene. This CDR3 has 15 amino acids. V is TRBV5-4 and J is TRBJ1-1, with 7 bases identical to TRBD1. The sequence was obtained from a man in his fifties with active or convalescent COVID-19. Sequencing used peripheral blood. The CDR3: CASSPVGAGGPEAFF. The CDR3 DNA reads as TGTGCCAGCAGCCCCGTTGGGGCAGGGGGGCCCGAAGCTTTCTTT.